The 20 T cell receptor beta chains below come from one sample, sequenced in a study of blood T cell repertoires in COVID-19. Profiling relied on immunoSEQ multiplex PCR, and the TCRdb table lists in-frame clones only, not all of them. The sample holds 250,000 to 300,000 clones, about 85% seen once. The sequencing input was peripheral blood. These receptors all come from a man aged 18 to 29 with active or convalescent COVID-19.

The rearrangement uses TRBV5-1 and TRBJ2-3, with D uncertain. The CDR3 runs 13 residues. V lost 4 bases, J lost 5 bases, and 11 bases lay in between. Germline loops: CDR1 SGHRS, CDR2 YFSETQ. The CDR3 loop reads CASSPERGDTQYF. The CDR3 bases are TGCGCCAGCAGCCCTGAAAGAGGAGATACGCAGTATTTT.

The genes are TRBV27 and TRBJ2-2; 7 bases map to TRBD2. The V segment lost 5 bases and the J segment 1 base; nucleotides outside the gene matches: 4. The CDR3 runs 15 residues. The germline CDR1 and CDR2 sequences are MNHEY and SMNVEV (reference sequence). CDR3 sequence (DNA): TGTGCCAGCAGTGAGCGGGGATGGAACACCGGGGAGCTGTTTTTT. The encoded protein is CASSERGWNTGELFF.

V and J are TRBV29-1 and TRBJ1-2; maybe TRBD1 (5 bases). The germline V gene encodes CDR1 SQVTM and CDR2 ANQGSEA. CDR3 length: 13 residues. V gave up 6 bases and J gave up 4 bases, with 15 bases separating them. The DNA of the CDR3 is TGCAGCGTGACGATAGGGGATAGCTATGGCTACACCTTC. Its protein is CSVTIGDSYGYTF. Variable domain in full (rest from reference TRBV29-1 and TRBJ1-2): SAVISQKPSRDICQRGTSLTIQCQVDSQVTMMFWYRQQPGQSLTLIATANQGSEATYESGFVIDKFPISRPNLTFSTLTVSNMSPEDSSIYLCSVTIGDSYGYTFGSGTRLTVV.

This chain uses TRBV9 with TRBJ2-1, with 10 nucleotides matching TRBD1. Germline V CDR1 and CDR2: SGDLS, YYNGEE. The CDR3 is 19 amino acids. V dropped 3 bases and J dropped 5; count of bases not matched to a gene: 17. The CDR3, as DNA: TGTGCCAGCAGCGGACAGGGGGCGAACCGATGGCCTCTAAACAATGAGCAGTTCTTC. Residues: CASSGQGANRWPLNNEQFF.

This chain's CDR3 is CSVVTRGLSVTDTQYF. The DNA of the CDR3 is TGCAGCGTTGTTACAAGGGGACTAAGCGTCACAGATACGCAGTATTTT. The chain carries TRBV29-1 and TRBJ2-3, with TRBD2 matching 7 bases. Looked up from germline, CDR1 is SQVTM and CDR2 is ANQGSEA. V shed 4 bases and J 2 bases; nucleotides not matched to a gene: 12. This CDR3 spans 16 amino acids.

This clone was detected only a few times. V is TRBV2 and J is TRBJ1-2; D might be TRBD1 (5 bases). V was clipped by 8 bases and J by 7 bases, with 14 bases between them. The CDR3 extends over 12 amino acids. Germline loops: CDR1 SNHLY, CDR2 FYNNEI. This CDR3 is CASRGLRAGYTF. As DNA, the CDR3 is TGTGCCAGCCGGGGGTTAAGGGCTGGCTACACCTTC.

This clone was detected a few times. CDR3 sequence reads: CSVVGGPNEQYF. For the CDR3, the DNA is TGCAGCGTTGTCGGGGGGCCCAACGAGCAGTACTTC. The genes are TRBV29-1 and TRBJ2-7; perhaps TRBD2 as D (7 bases). This CDR3 is 12 amino acids long. V was cut by 4 bases and J by 5 bases, with 12 bases left in between. The V gene's germline CDR1 is SQVTM and CDR2 ANQGSEA.

This clone has a single count. This chain links TRBV6-5 with TRBJ2-7; perhaps TRBD1 as D (6 bases). The CDR3 loop spans 12 amino acids. The germline gives CDR1 MNHEY, CDR2 SVGAGI. V lost 5 bases to trimming and J lost 5 bases, with 10 bases between them. The CDR3 is CASSPRTDEQYF. CDR3 DNA sequence: TGTGCCAGCAGTCCCCGGACAGACGAGCAGTACTTC.

The V and J genes are TRBV5-8 and TRBJ1-5; D not resolved. Looked up from germline, CDR1 is SGHTS and CDR2 is YDEGEE. This CDR3 has 15 amino acids. The V end was cut by 4 bases, the J end by 5 bases, with 16 bases between. The CDR3 sequence: CASSGGLGRDQPQHF. CDR3 coding DNA: TGTGCCAGCAGCGGTGGACTTGGGAGGGATCAGCCCCAGCATTTT.

This clone was seen only a few times. V is TRBV6-5 and J is TRBJ1-2; D remains unclear. The germline V gene has CDR1 MNHEY and CDR2 SVGAGI. Trimming stripped 6 bases from V and 8 bases from J, with 13 bases between. This CDR3 has 12 amino acids. The CDR3 region is CASSSSEGGYTF. CDR3 DNA sequence: TGTGCCAGCAGCTCCAGTGAGGGCGGCTACACCTTC.

The rearrangement links TRBV11-2 to TRBJ2-2; the match to TRBD1 covers 7 bases. The germline CDR1 and CDR2 sequences are SGHAT and FQNNGV. This CDR3 has 15 amino acids. V was clipped by 1 base and J by 9 bases; unmatched bases: 8. The CDR3 DNA reads TGTGCCAGCAGCTTAGCCCGACAGGGATACCGGGAGCTGTTTTTT. It encodes CASSLARQGYRELFF.

The V and J genes are TRBV11-2 and TRBJ2-2, with a possible D match to TRBD1 (6 bases). This CDR3 spans 12 amino acids. Trimming removed 6 bases from V and 7 bases from J, with 9 bases in between. Looked up from germline, CDR1 is SGHAT and CDR2 is FQNNGV. As DNA, the CDR3 is TGTGCCAGCAGGGTAGGGGGCGGGGAGCTGTTTTTT. Translated, it gives CASRVGGGELFF.

This chain joins TRBV6-5 and TRBJ2-6; the match to TRBD1 covers 8 bases. CDR3 length equals 15 residues. Germline trimming cut 6 bases from V and 2 bases from J; bases unmatched to any gene: 3. CDR1 and CDR2 from the germline V gene are MNHEY and SVGAGI. The CDR3 sequence: CASSQDRAGANVLTF. The CDR3 DNA reads TGTGCCAGCAGCCAGGACAGGGCTGGGGCCAACGTCCTGACTTTC.

The chain recombines TRBV7-8 with TRBJ2-7; D unclear. Germline CDR1 and CDR2: SGHVS and FQNEAQ. V lost 5 bases, J lost 4 bases, and 9 bases lay in between. CDR3 length: 12 residues. The CDR3 region has the DNA TGTGCCAGCAGCCTTTCCCATTACGAGCAGTACTTC. Protein product: CASSLSHYEQYF.

This rearrangement joins TRBV7-9 to TRBJ2-7; perhaps TRBD1 as D (6 bases). From germline, CDR1 is SEHNR and CDR2 FQNEAQ (reference sequence). The V gene lost 5 bases and the J gene lost 3 bases, with 11 bases spanning the gap. The CDR3 extends over 13 amino acids. CDR3 sequence (DNA): TGTGCCAGCAGCCCGGACAGCCTCTACGAGCAGTACTTC. Residues: CASSPDSLYEQYF.

The V and J genes are TRBV2 and TRBJ1-5; no reliable D call. The V end lost 7 bases, the J end lost 1 base, and 11 bases lay between the germline ends. There are 14 residues in the CDR3. Germline loops: CDR1 SNHLY, CDR2 FYNNEI. The CDR3 sequence: CASTPYRSNQPQHF. DNA for the CDR3: TGTGCCAGCACACCATACCGGAGCAATCAGCCCCAGCATTTT.

The rearrangement joins TRBV6-5 to TRBJ1-1; 7 nucleotides line up with TRBD1. There are 14 residues in the CDR3. After removal of 2 bases from V and 6 bases from J, the junction contained 6 bases not matched to a gene. CDR1 is MNHEY and CDR2 is SVGAGI in the germline V gene. The CDR3 region is CASSYGTVKSEAFF. CDR3 DNA sequence: TGTGCCAGCAGTTACGGGACAGTGAAGTCTGAAGCTTTCTTT.

CDR3 bases: TGCGCCAGCAGCCAGTACCCAGATTCCTCTGGAAACACCATATATTTT. It is translated as CASSQYPDSSGNTIYF. V usage is TRBV4-1 and J usage is TRBJ1-3; D gene unclear. There are 16 residues in the CDR3. Germline V CDR1 and CDR2: MGHRA, YSYEKL. V was cut by 3 bases and J by 0 bases, with 12 bases left in between.

This chain joins TRBV20-1 and TRBJ2-3; no definite D call. CDR3 length equals 11 residues. From germline, CDR1 is DFQATT and CDR2 SNEGSKA (reference sequence). V dropped 5 bases and J dropped 8 bases, with 11 bases sitting between them. In nucleotides, the CDR3 is TGCAGTGCTCAACTGACTGGTACGCAGTATTTT. Translated: CSAQLTGTQYF.

V is TRBV5-1 and J is TRBJ1-2; TRBD1 aligns across 9 bases. Per germline, CDR1 SGHRS and CDR2 YFSETQ. V shed 2 bases, J shed 4 bases, and the junction held 15 bases outside the gene matches. This CDR3 spans 18 amino acids. CDR3 residues: CASSLTTGGAPKGYGYTF. DNA of the CDR3: TGCGCCAGCAGCTTAACCACAGGGGGCGCCCCAAAAGGCTATGGCTACACCTTC. Variable domain in full (rest from reference TRBV5-1 and TRBJ1-2): KAGVTQTPRYLIKTRGQQVTLSCSPISGHRSVSWYQQTPGQGLQFLFEYFSETQRNKGNFPGRFSGRQFSNSRSEMNVSTLELGDSALYLCASSLTTGGAPKGYGYTFGSGTRLTVV.